These 26 T cell receptor beta chains originate from one sample sequenced in a study of T cell changes during pregnancy in multiple sclerosis. Measured with immunoSEQ multiplex PCR; TCRdb has only the in-frame clones, and not every one. Among almost 50,000 clones listed, 94% were seen once. Material: CD4+ T cells from peripheral blood mononuclear cells, obtained in the third trimester of pregnancy. Receptor source: a female donor with multiple sclerosis, enrolled in a pregnancy study.

The chain combines TRBV7-9 with TRBJ2-7, with 9 bases aligning to TRBD1. Germline assignment: CDR1 SEHNR and CDR2 FQNEAQ (reference sequence). This CDR3 has 16 residues. Losses at the gene ends were 6 bases for V and 1 base for J; bases not matched to a gene: 10. Here the CDR3 reads CASSPDPGQGSYEQYF. CDR3 sequence (DNA): TGTGCCAGCAGTCCTGATCCGGGACAGGGATCCTACGAGCAGTACTTC.

This chain uses TRBV5-1 with TRBJ2-7; D gene ambiguous. Trimming left V 0 bases short and J 0 bases short, with 7 bases between. Germline CDR1 is SGHRS and CDR2 is YFSETQ. The CDR3 extends over 14 amino acids. The CDR3 DNA reads TGCGCCAGCAGCTTGGTACAGCCCTCCTACGAGCAGTACTTC. Translation gives CASSLVQPSYEQYF.

This sequence joins TRBV7-9 and TRBJ2-1; 9 nucleotides align to TRBD2. J gave up 6 bases and V 3 bases, and 6 bases lay outside the gene matches. The CDR3 is made up of 15 amino acids. Germline CDR1 reads SEHNR; CDR2 reads FQNEAQ (reference sequence). The CDR3 coding sequence is TGTGCCAGCAGCTTGACAGCGGGGGGATTCAATGAGCAGTTCTTC. As protein: CASSLTAGGFNEQFF.

As concerns this clone: The same CDR3 also results from other DNA sequences found in this sample. V and J are TRBV10-3 and TRBJ2-7; 12 bases map to TRBD1. Germline CDR1 is ENHRY and CDR2 is SYGVKD. V lost 6 bases, J lost 4 bases, and 4 bases stayed unmatched. CDR3 length: 14 amino acids. The CDR3 spells CAISPGQGAYEQYF. The CDR3, as DNA: TGTGCCATCAGCCCGGGACAGGGGGCTTACGAGCAGTACTTC.

J is TRBJ2-7 and V is TRBV5-5; TRBD2 matches 9 bases. Per germline, CDR1 SGHKS and CDR2 YYEKEE (reference sequence). The trim removed 4 bases at V and 4 bases at J, leaving 9 bases unmatched. This CDR3 has 15 residues. CDR3 nucleotide sequence: TGTGCCAGCAGCGCAACCGGACTAGCGTTTTACGAGCAGTACTTC. Translation gives CASSATGLAFYEQYF. The variable domain in full, with the rest retrieved from reference TRBV5-5 and TRBJ2-7, is DAGVTQSPTHLIKTRGQQVTLRCSPISGHKSVSWYQQVLGQGPQFIFQYYEKEERGRGNFPDRFSARQFPNYSSELNVNALLLGDSALYLCASSATGLAFYEQYFGPGTRLTVT.

The chain carries TRBV5-6 and TRBJ2-7, with TRBD1 matching over 8 bases. Germline CDR1 SGHDT, CDR2 YYEEEE. Trimming removed 1 base from V and 5 bases from J; junction bases left unmatched: 5. The CDR3 is made up of 14 amino acids. For the CDR3, the DNA is TGTGCCAGCAGCTTGCGGCAGGGGGCCCACGAGCAGTACTTC. Translation gives CASSLRQGAHEQYF.

This chain links TRBV11-2 with TRBJ2-5; weak D call: TRBD1 (5 bases). The germline V and J ends were trimmed by 5 bases and 5 bases, with 12 bases remaining between them. Germline V CDR1 and CDR2: SGHAT, FQNNGV. This CDR3 has 13 amino acids. This CDR3 is CASSPGLRETQYF. The DNA for the CDR3 is TGTGCCAGCAGCCCAGGGTTGCGCGAGACCCAGTACTTC.

J is TRBJ1-2 and V is TRBV18; D gene uncertain. Germline CDR1 and CDR2: KGHSH and LQKENI. V dropped 3 bases and J dropped 7 bases, with 9 bases sitting between them. The CDR3 extends over 12 amino acids. The CDR3 here is CASSPRGSGYTF. The CDR3 DNA reads as TGTGCCAGCTCACCCAGAGGAAGTGGCTACACCTTC.

The V call is TRBV30, the J call TRBJ2-7, with a possible D match to TRBD2 (6 bases). V was pared by 5 bases and J by 3 bases, with 11 bases between. Germline CDR1 is GTSNPN and CDR2 is SVGIG (reference sequence). The CDR3 is made up of 12 amino acids. The CDR3 protein is CAWGGLSYEQYF. CDR3 coding DNA: TGTGCCTGGGGGGGACTGAGCTACGAGCAGTACTTC. Combining the CDR3 with reference TRBV30 and TRBJ2-7 gives the whole variable domain SQTIHQWPATLVQPVGSPLSLECTVEGTSNPNLYWYRQAAGRGLQLLFYSVGIGQISSEVPQNLSASRPQDRQFILSSKKLLLSDSGFYLCAWGGLSYEQYFGPGTRLTVT.

The chain carries TRBV19 and TRBJ1-5; tentatively, D is TRBD1 (6 bases). Germline loops: CDR1 LNHDA, CDR2 SQIVND (reference sequence). The germline V and J ends were trimmed by 4 bases and 7 bases, with 11 bases remaining between them. The CDR3 contains 13 residues. CDR3 DNA: TGTGCCAGTAGTACTACAGGGATCCAGCCCCAGCATTTT. This gives the protein CASSTTGIQPQHF. Supplemented by reference TRBV19 and TRBJ1-5, the full variable domain reads DGGITQSPKYLFRKEGQNVTLSCEQNLNHDAMYWYRQDPGQGLRLIYYSQIVNDFQKGDIAEGYSVSREKKESFPLTVTSAQKNPTAFYLCASSTTGIQPQHFGDGTRLSIL.

This chain joins TRBV7-9 and TRBJ2-3; 11 bases fit TRBD2. The CDR3 is made up of 17 amino acids. V shed 1 base, J shed 5 bases, and the junction held 8 bases outside the gene matches. Germline loops: CDR1 SEHNR, CDR2 FQNEAQ (reference sequence). The CDR3 here is CASSLEVAGGFKDTQYF. CDR3 DNA: TGTGCCAGCAGCTTAGAAGTAGCGGGAGGGTTTAAAGATACGCAGTATTTT.

This sequence joins TRBV30 and TRBJ1-4; D is possibly TRBD1 (5 bases). Germline CDR1 GTSNPN, CDR2 SVGIG (reference sequence). The V and J ends lost 0 bases and 7 bases respectively, with 12 bases between them. There are 14 residues in the CDR3. The CDR3 sequence: CAWSVGGLGEKLFF. As DNA, the CDR3 is TGTGCCTGGAGTGTCGGGGGATTGGGTGAAAAACTGTTTTTT.

This sequence joins TRBV7-5 and TRBJ1-3; the D call of TRBD1 is as the table states it, not checked on the DNA. TRBV7-5 is tagged as a pseudogene. The CDR3 has 16 amino acids. CDR3 DNA: TGTGCCAGAAGCTTTAAATTGACAGGGGACGGAAACACCATATATTTT. Its translation is CARSFKLTGDGNTIYF.

This chain links TRBV28 with TRBJ1-2; TRBD1 matches 8 bases. There are 14 residues in the CDR3. V lost 4 bases to trimming and J lost 4 bases; unmatched junction nucleotides: 5. The germline V gene has CDR1 MDHEN and CDR2 SYDVKM. The CDR3 DNA sequence: TGTGCCAGCAGTTCTGAGACAGGGGCCTATGGCTACACCTTC. Translating it yields CASSSETGAYGYTF.

In DNA form, the CDR3 reads TGTGCCAGCAGCTTAGGTCAGGGGGGAGAGACCCAGTACTTC. This translates into CASSLGQGGETQYF. The gene calls are TRBV11-3 and TRBJ2-5; a possible D gene is TRBD1 (7 bases). CDR3 size: 14 residues. CDR1 and CDR2 (germline): SGHNT, YENEEA. V was shortened by 1 base and J by 4 bases, with 10 bases between the two germline ends.

Comment on this clone: Within the sample, other DNA sequences also encode this same CDR3. The rearrangement joins TRBV7-9 to TRBJ1-4; no firm D call. The CDR3 is made up of 14 amino acids. Germline V gene sequence: CDR1 SEHNR, CDR2 FQNEAQ (reference sequence). Trimming shortened V by 1 base and J by 3 bases, and 6 bases separated the two germline ends. The CDR3 here is CASSLGQANEKLFF. CDR3 nucleotides: TGTGCCAGCAGCTTAGGGCAGGCTAATGAAAAACTGTTTTTT.

V is TRBV7-8 and J is TRBJ2-5; 13 positions agree with TRBD2. CDR1 SGHVS and CDR2 FQNEAQ come from the germline V gene. The CDR3 sequence is 17 residues long. V lost 1 base, J lost 1 base, and 3 bases stayed unmatched. The CDR3 sequence: CASSLVGTSGAQETQYF. The CDR3 coding sequence is TGTGCCAGCAGCTTAGTGGGGACTAGCGGGGCCCAAGAGACCCAGTACTTC.

The CDR3 coding sequence is TGTGCCAGCACGACCGCGGGGGAATCCTACGAGCAGTACTTC. Its translation: CASTTAGESYEQYF. This chain connects TRBV28 to TRBJ2-7; 7 nucleotides align to TRBD2. Germline V gives CDR1 MDHEN, CDR2 SYDVKM. V was clipped by 7 bases and J by 1 base; unmatched bases: 7. The CDR3 loop spans 14 amino acids.

V gene TRBV7-3 combines with J gene TRBJ1-2; perhaps TRBD1 as D (5 bases). CDR3 length equals 15 residues. V was pared by 0 bases and J by 5 bases, with 13 bases between. Germline V gene lookup returns CDR1 SGHTA and CDR2 FQGTGA. The CDR3 loop is CASSLTSGGSYGYTF. CDR3 coding DNA: TGTGCCAGCAGCTTAACATCCGGGGGTTCGTATGGCTACACCTTC.

V and J are TRBV29-1 and TRBJ1-1; D call uncertain. Germline V lookup: CDR1 SQVTM, CDR2 ANQGSEA. This CDR3 has 13 residues. The germline V and J ends were trimmed by 7 bases and 0 bases, with 12 bases remaining between them. CDR3: CSGYRGLNTEAFF. As DNA, the CDR3 is TGCAGCGGGTACAGAGGGTTGAACACTGAAGCTTTCTTT.

The J gene is TRBJ2-7, the V gene TRBV2; 10 nucleotides match TRBD2. The CDR3 consists of 15 residues. The V and J ends lost 7 bases and 11 bases, in that order; junction bases with no gene match: 17. Germline CDR1 is SNHLY and CDR2 is FYNNEI. CDR3 residues: CASTQGGLADLGEYF. The CDR3, as DNA: TGTGCCAGCACCCAGGGAGGACTAGCGGACTTGGGGGAGTACTTC.

This clone has a single count. The chain is built from TRBV5-8 and TRBJ2-5, with 7 bases aligning to TRBD1. Germline CDR1 reads SGHTS; CDR2 reads YDEGEE. The CDR3 runs 16 residues. With V trimmed by 4 bases and J by 6 bases, 15 bases remained unmatched. The CDR3 region is CASSPIPNRGDQTQYF. The CDR3 DNA sequence: TGTGCCAGCAGCCCGATACCTAACAGGGGAGATCAGACCCAGTACTTC.

This clone was recorded only once. The rearrangement links TRBV7-9 to TRBJ2-3; D gene ambiguous. V lost 11 bases, J lost 5 bases, and 8 bases lay in between. CDR3 length equals 10 residues. The germline CDR1 and CDR2 sequences are SEHNR and FQNEAQ (reference sequence). CDR3 loop: CAVAEDTQYF. CDR3 nucleotides: TGTGCCGTAGCAGAAGATACGCAGTATTTT. Together with reference TRBV7-9 and TRBJ2-3, the CDR3 gives the full variable domain: DTGVSQNPRHKITKRGQNVTFRCDPISEHNRLYWYRQTLGQGPEFLTYFQNEAQLEKSRLLSDRFSAERPKGSFSTLEIQRTEQGDSAMYLCAVAEDTQYFGPGTRLTVL.

The V call is TRBV28, the J call TRBJ1-4; 7 bases map to TRBD1. Germline CDR1 MDHEN, CDR2 SYDVKM. The CDR3 length is 16 residues. J was trimmed by 0 bases and V by 6 bases; bases with no gene match: 7. The CDR3 nucleotides read TGTGCCAGCAGCCAGATTGACAGGGCAACTAATGAAAAACTGTTTTTT. Translating gives CASSQIDRATNEKLFF.

For the CDR3, the DNA is TGTGCCTGGAGGGGAGACCCGTTTTGGGCCCATTCGTTCTTC. Residues: CAWRGDPFWAHSFF. The chain links TRBV30 to TRBJ2-1; perhaps TRBD2 as D (5 bases). Looked up from germline, CDR1 is GTSNPN and CDR2 is SVGIG (reference sequence). V lost 3 bases and J 15 bases, leaving 24 bases between the germline ends. CDR3 size: 14 residues.

This chain connects TRBV5-6 to TRBJ2-5, with 10 bases fitting TRBD2. Per the germline V gene, CDR1 is SGHDT and CDR2 is YYEEEE. V trimming: 0 bases; J trimming: 5 bases; junction bases outside the gene matches: 4. The CDR3 loop spans 15 amino acids. The CDR3 region has the DNA TGTGCCAGCAGCTTGGGGCTAGCGGGAGTGGAGACCCAGTACTTC. It yields the protein CASSLGLAGVETQYF. The full variable domain, completed using reference TRBV5-6 and TRBJ2-5, is DAGVTQSPTHLIKTRGQQVTLRCSPKSGHDTVSWYQQALGQGPQFIFQYYEEEERQRGNFPDRFSGHQFPNYSSELNVNALLLGDSALYLCASSLGLAGVETQYFGPGTRLLVL.